Below are 21 T cell receptor beta chains sequenced from a single sample in a study of blood T cell repertoires in COVID-19. The assay was immunoSEQ multiplex PCR, and TCRdb's table has in-frame clones only and misses some. The data hold about 200,000 clones, with 80% observed a single time. The material sequenced was peripheral blood. The receptors come from a human donor in a cohort sampled during active COVID-19.

V usage is TRBV27 and J usage is TRBJ1-6; D remains ambiguous. The CDR3 runs to 17 residues. V was trimmed by 6 bases and J by 0 bases, leaving 15 bases between them. CDR1 and CDR2 (germline): MNHEY, SMNVEV (reference sequence). In DNA, the CDR3 is TGTGCCAGCAGATCAACCCGCGAGAGCTCCTATAATTCACCCCTCCACTTT. The encoded protein is CASRSTRESSYNSPLHF.

V is TRBV5-6 and J is TRBJ2-3; D is undetermined. CDR1 is SGHDT and CDR2 is YYEEEE in the germline V gene. V was clipped by 0 bases and J by 6 bases, with 14 bases between them. This CDR3 has 15 residues. CDR3 coding DNA: TGTGCCAGCAGCTTGGCTAGAGCTGTAGCTGATACGCAGTATTTT. This sequence encodes CASSLARAVADTQYF. Looking up the rest from reference TRBV5-6 and TRBJ2-3 gives the full variable domain: DAGVTQSPTHLIKTRGQQVTLRCSPKSGHDTVSWYQQALGQGPQFIFQYYEEEERQRGNFPDRFSGHQFPNYSSELNVNALLLGDSALYLCASSLARAVADTQYFGPGTRLTVL.

In DNA, the CDR3 is TGTGCCAGCAGTTTTATGGGACAGGGATTTGCAACTAATGAAAAACTGTTTTTT. Translation: CASSFMGQGFATNEKLFF. V usage is TRBV28 and J usage is TRBJ1-4, with 9 bases matching TRBD1. CDR3 size: 18 residues. V was pared by 3 bases and J by 0 bases, with 8 bases of the junction left unmatched. The germline V gene has CDR1 MDHEN and CDR2 SYDVKM.

The chain couples TRBV4-1 to TRBJ1-6; no firm D call. The CDR3 extends over 16 amino acids. Deletions cut 3 bases from V and 2 bases from J, with 11 bases between. Germline loops: CDR1 MGHRA, CDR2 YSYEKL. The CDR3 spells CASSHREGAYNSPLHF. The DNA of the CDR3 is TGCGCCAGCAGCCACCGGGAAGGCGCCTATAATTCACCCCTCCACTTT.

The chain is built from TRBV18 and TRBJ2-7; 7 bases are shared with TRBD1. Germline V gene lookup returns CDR1 KGHSH and CDR2 LQKENI. Trimming took 2 bases from V and 3 from J; bases not matched to a gene: 13. The CDR3 length is 17 residues. The CDR3 nucleotides are TGTGCCAGCTCACCAAGATTCACGCGGGCAGGGGGCTACGAGCAGTACTTC. Encoded protein: CASSPRFTRAGGYEQYF.

The genes are TRBV7-9 and TRBJ1-3, with 9 bases that match TRBD1. The CDR3 extends over 14 amino acids. The germline V gene encodes CDR1 SEHNR and CDR2 FQNEAQ (reference sequence). The V gene end was trimmed by 5 bases and the J gene end by 9 bases; junction bases not matched to a gene: 8. The CDR3 nucleotides read TGTGCCAGCAGCCCAAGGACAGGGGTCGGCACCATATATTTT. This sequence encodes CASSPRTGVGTIYF.

The V and J genes are TRBV6-5 and TRBJ1-1; 9 bases line up with TRBD1. J gave up 5 bases and V 6 bases, and 10 bases lay outside the gene matches. From germline, CDR1 is MNHEY and CDR2 SVGAGI. The CDR3 spans 15 residues. CDR3 sequence (DNA): TGTGCCAGCAGACAACAGGGACAGGGTCGGACTGAAGCTTTCTTT. Translating it yields CASRQQGQGRTEAFF.

The rearrangement links TRBV7-3 to TRBJ2-3; 7 nucleotides match TRBD1. Per germline, CDR1 SGHTA and CDR2 FQGTGA. Trimming removed 3 bases from V and 5 bases from J; junction bases left unmatched: 2. This CDR3 contains 13 residues. CDR3: CASSFQGEDTQYF. As DNA, the CDR3 is TGTGCCAGCAGCTTCCAGGGGGAAGATACGCAGTATTTT.

The gene calls are TRBV19 and TRBJ2-7; possible D gene TRBD1, 6 bases. Trimming removed 4 bases at V and 3 bases at J, with 7 bases between. CDR1 LNHDA and CDR2 SQIVND come from the germline V gene (reference sequence). This CDR3 has 12 residues. The CDR3 sequence is CASSTDSYEQYF. DNA for the CDR3: TGTGCCAGTAGTACGGACAGCTACGAGCAGTACTTC.

The chain is built from TRBV24-1 and TRBJ2-3; tentatively, D is TRBD1 (6 bases). V was cut by 5 bases and J by 5 bases, with 7 bases left in between. The CDR3 has 12 residues. CDR1 and CDR2 (germline): KGHDR, SFDVKD. This CDR3 reads CATSGTVDTQYF. The CDR3 nucleotides read TGTGCCACCAGTGGGACAGTAGATACGCAGTATTTT.

This chain uses TRBV30 with TRBJ2-1; possibly TRBD2 for D (5 bases). CDR1 and CDR2 from the germline V gene are GTSNPN and SVGIG (reference sequence). There are 15 residues in the CDR3. The V end was cut by 1 base, the J end by 0 bases, with 10 bases between. The CDR3 sequence is CAWSEPAASYNEQFF. The CDR3 DNA is TGTGCCTGGAGTGAACCAGCGGCCTCCTACAATGAGCAGTTCTTC.

DNA for the CDR3: TGCAGTGCTAGTATCGGGGTCACTAATGAAAAACTGTTTTTT. Translation gives CSASIGVTNEKLFF. The chain uses TRBV20-1 and TRBJ1-4; D is uncertain. The ends were cut back, 3 bases at V and 2 bases at J, with 10 bases in the middle. The CDR3 loop spans 14 amino acids. CDR1 is DFQATT and CDR2 is SNEGSKA in the germline V gene (reference sequence).

This chain joins TRBV3-1 (or the pseudogene TRBV3-2) and TRBJ2-5; 8 bases are shared with TRBD1. The V and J ends lost 0 bases and 5 bases, in that order; junction bases with no gene match: 8. CDR1 and CDR2 (germline): LGHDT, YNNKEL (reference sequence). The CDR3 has 16 amino acids. The CDR3 coding sequence is TGTGCCAGCAGCCAAGACTACAGGGGGACGGGGGAGACCCAGTACTTC. Its protein product is CASSQDYRGTGETQYF.

About this clone: Other DNA variants within this sample encode the same CDR3. The chain employs TRBV7-9 and TRBJ2-6; D gene unclear. The length of the CDR3 is 14 residues. Germline V gene sequence: CDR1 SEHNR, CDR2 FQNEAQ (reference sequence). V lost 4 bases, J lost 4 bases, and 8 bases lay in between. CDR3 region: CASSSYRGANVLTF. CDR3 in DNA: TGTGCCAGCAGCTCCTATCGGGGGGCCAACGTCCTGACTTTC.

The chain links TRBV6-1 to TRBJ1-5, with TRBD1 matching 9 bases. CDR3 length equals 16 residues. Germline-derived CDR1 and CDR2 are MNHNS and SASEGT. The junction had 7 bases not matched to a gene; V was cut back by 3 bases and J by 4 bases. CDR3 region: CASSDWGQGPNQPQHF. The CDR3 DNA is TGTGCCAGCAGTGATTGGGGACAGGGCCCTAATCAGCCCCAGCATTTT.

This chain connects TRBV5-1 to TRBJ2-7, with TRBD1 matching over 11 bases. J was trimmed by 5 bases and V by 0 bases; bases with no gene match: 4. Per germline, CDR1 SGHRS and CDR2 YFSETQ. This CDR3 comprises 15 residues. The chain's CDR3 is CASSLGGQGDHEQYF. The DNA for the CDR3 is TGCGCCAGCAGCTTGGGGGGACAGGGGGACCACGAGCAGTACTTC.

The chain combines TRBV6-1 with TRBJ1-2; D is unclear. The CDR3 is 15 residues long. The V end was cut by 0 bases, the J end by 0 bases, with 8 bases between. Per germline, CDR1 MNHNS and CDR2 SASEGT. The chain's CDR3 is CASSEATAANYGYTF. The CDR3 region has the DNA TGTGCCAGCAGTGAAGCTACAGCTGCTAACTATGGCTACACCTTC.

The genes are TRBV3-1 (or the pseudogene TRBV3-2) and TRBJ1-2; 7 bases line up with TRBD1. CDR1 and CDR2 (germline): LGHDT, YNNKEL (reference sequence). The CDR3 totals 15 residues. J gave up 4 bases and V 4 bases, and 9 bases lay outside the gene matches. CDR3 sequence reads: CASSPSDRSGYGYTF. The CDR3 coding sequence is TGTGCCAGCAGCCCATCGGACAGGTCTGGCTATGGCTACACCTTC.

This clone appeared a few times. Here the CDR3 DNA reads TGTGCCAGCAGTTTAACCCGGACAGGGTGGAATGGCTACACCTTC. Translated, it gives CASSLTRTGWNGYTF. The chain is built from TRBV28 and TRBJ1-2; 8 bases map to TRBD1. The J segment lost 6 bases and the V segment lost 2 bases, leaving 8 bases of the junction unmatched. The CDR3 has 15 amino acids. The germline V gene encodes CDR1 MDHEN and CDR2 SYDVKM.

V gene TRBV19 combines with J gene TRBJ2-2; 8 bases are shared with TRBD1. The junction had 5 bases not matched to a gene; V was cut back by 5 bases and J by 12 bases. Germline CDR1 LNHDA, CDR2 SQIVND (reference sequence). This CDR3 contains 12 residues. As DNA, the CDR3 is TGTGCCAGTAGTTTCGGGACAGGACAGCTGTTTTTT. Amino acids: CASSFGTGQLFF.

V is TRBV5-6 and J is TRBJ2-1; perhaps TRBD2 as D (5 bases). The CDR3 contains 17 residues. Between the trimmed V and J ends, which lost 0 bases and 3 bases, there was a span of 16 bases. Germline values: CDR1 SGHDT, CDR2 YYEEEE. This CDR3 is CASSLAYASRDYNEQFF. In DNA, the CDR3 is TGTGCCAGCAGCTTGGCATACGCTAGCAGAGACTACAATGAGCAGTTCTTC.